The 19 T cell receptor beta chains in this list originate from one sample, sequenced in a study of cytomegalovirus exposure and HLA in healthy donors. The study ran its PCR with 60 Vbeta and 13 Jbeta primers. Sequencing was performed with immunoSEQ multiplex PCR; in TCRdb, only in-frame clones are kept and a portion is missing. Here the sample spans about 180,000 clones, roughly 79% being singletons. Sequenced: PBMCs. Receptors originate from a woman aged 18-30 years in good health and CMV-seropositive.

Only a few counts were recorded for this clone. This chain joins TRBV6-5 and TRBJ2-5, with D possibly matching TRBD1 (5 bases). Trimming took off 10 bases at V and 5 bases at J, with 17 bases between the two ends. CDR3 size: 13 residues. Germline assignment: CDR1 MNHEY and CDR2 SVGAGI. The CDR3 region is CATQTKQAETQYF. CDR3 coding DNA: TGTGCCACGCAGACAAAACAGGCGGAGACCCAGTACTTC.

The rearrangement links TRBV19 to TRBJ2-2; D might be TRBD2 (6 bases). Between the trimmed V and J ends, which lost 7 bases and 1 base, there was a span of 13 bases. The V gene's germline CDR1 is LNHDA and CDR2 SQIVND (reference sequence). The CDR3 length is 15 residues. The CDR3 sequence is CASMSGLVNTGELFF. The CDR3 DNA sequence: TGTGCCAGTATGTCGGGACTCGTGAACACCGGGGAGCTGTTTTTT.

The J gene is TRBJ2-5, the V gene TRBV7-2, with TRBD2 matching over 8 bases. The CDR3 is made up of 14 amino acids. Germline assignment: CDR1 SGHTA and CDR2 FQGNSA. Trimming at V came to 4 bases and at J to 2 bases, leaving 3 bases not matched to a gene. The CDR3, as DNA: TGTGCCAGCAGCTACACTAGCGGACAAGAGACCCAGTACTTC. This gives the protein CASSYTSGQETQYF.

This rearrangement joins TRBV28 to TRBJ2-2, with TRBD1 matching over 8 bases. CDR3 length: 15 residues. V trimming: 6 bases; J trimming: 11 bases; junction bases outside the gene matches: 14. Germline CDR1 and CDR2: MDHEN and SYDVKM. The CDR3 region is CASSSTGVGARELFF. The CDR3 DNA follows: TGTGCCAGCAGCTCGACAGGGGTGGGAGCGCGTGAGCTGTTTTTT.

This clone has just a few counts. The V call is TRBV27, the J call TRBJ2-7; 10 bases map to TRBD1. Per the germline V gene, CDR1 is MNHEY and CDR2 is SMNVEV (reference sequence). CDR3 length: 15 amino acids. With V trimmed by 5 bases and J by 1 base, 5 bases remained unmatched. CDR3 DNA sequence: TGTGCCAGCAGTCAAGGGACAGGGGTTTCCTACGAGCAGTACTTC. Protein sequence: CASSQGTGVSYEQYF.

The rearrangement joins TRBV27 to TRBJ2-1; D not resolved. This CDR3 comprises 13 residues. V was shortened by 5 bases and J by 0 bases, with 5 bases between the two germline ends. The germline V gene has CDR1 MNHEY and CDR2 SMNVEV (reference sequence). The CDR3 DNA reads TGTGCCAGCAGTCTCAGCTCCTACAATGAGCAGTTCTTC. This encodes CASSLSSYNEQFF.

This clone was seen a few times. The chain carries TRBV5-1 and TRBJ2-7, with 7 bases matching TRBD1. J gave up 0 bases and V 1 base, and 7 bases lay outside the gene matches. This CDR3 comprises 16 residues. The V gene's germline CDR1 is SGHRS and CDR2 YFSETQ. The CDR3 loop is CASSLSGTAVSYEQYF. The CDR3 region has the DNA TGCGCCAGCAGCTTGTCCGGGACAGCTGTCTCCTACGAGCAGTACTTC.

The chain recombines TRBV4-1 with TRBJ1-2, with TRBD1 matching over 9 bases. The CDR3 sequence is 14 residues long. After removal of 8 bases from V and 8 bases from J, the junction contained 12 bases not matched to a gene. The germline gives CDR1 MGHRA, CDR2 YSYEKL. CDR3 protein: CASAHPQGAGGYTF. As DNA, the CDR3 is TGCGCCAGCGCCCACCCACAGGGGGCGGGAGGCTACACCTTC.

This clone has just one count. The V gene is TRBV29-1, the J gene TRBJ2-1; 12 nucleotides agree with TRBD2. V was pared by 8 bases and J by 6 bases, with 5 bases of the junction left unmatched. The CDR3 totals 13 residues. Germline V gives CDR1 SQVTM, CDR2 ANQGSEA. The CDR3 here is CSQTSGGGNEQFF. The DNA for the CDR3 is TGCAGCCAGACTAGCGGGGGTGGCAATGAGCAGTTCTTC.

V usage is TRBV9 and J usage is TRBJ2-3; 10 bases are shared with TRBD2. Per germline, CDR1 SGDLS and CDR2 YYNGEE. Germline trimming cut 4 bases from V and 3 bases from J; bases unmatched to any gene: 2. CDR3 length: 14 amino acids. The chain's CDR3 is CASSLAGETDTQYF. As DNA, the CDR3 is TGTGCCAGCAGCCTAGCGGGGGAAACAGATACGCAGTATTTT.

As concerns this clone: The junction shows a germline mismatch at one end, possibly a read error. The chain couples TRBV6-5 to TRBJ1-2; D unresolved. The CDR3 contains 14 residues. Looked up from germline, CDR1 is MNHEY and CDR2 is SVGAGI. CDR3 nucleotide sequence: TGTGCCAGCAGCTTACTCGCGCGAAACTATGGCTGCACCTTC. The encoded protein is CASSLLARNYGCTF.

This clone was detected once. The J gene is TRBJ2-1, the V gene TRBV19; 10 bases map to TRBD2. Germline CDR1 and CDR2: LNHDA and SQIVND (reference sequence). This CDR3 has 15 amino acids. V dropped 6 bases and J dropped 7; count of bases not matched to a gene: 9. The CDR3 reads CASSAHSGGGNEQFF. Written as DNA, the CDR3 is TGTGCCAGTAGCGCCCACAGCGGGGGGGGGAATGAGCAGTTCTTC.

The V call is TRBV6-5, the J call TRBJ2-1, with D possibly being TRBD2 (6 bases). This CDR3 contains 13 residues. Looked up from germline, CDR1 is MNHEY and CDR2 is SVGAGI. V lost 6 bases and J 10 bases, leaving 16 bases between the germline ends. The CDR3 nucleotides read TGTGCCAGCAGACCCCCTTCCGCGGGGGAGCAGTTCTTC. Amino acid sequence: CASRPPSAGEQFF.

The chain uses TRBV4-1 and TRBJ2-7, with TRBD1 as a possible D gene (5 bases). Trimming took off 0 bases at V and 5 bases at J, with 8 bases between the two ends. This CDR3 is 13 amino acids long. Germline values: CDR1 MGHRA, CDR2 YSYEKL. CDR3: CASSQEEGDEQYF. The CDR3 nucleotides read TGCGCCAGCAGCCAAGAGGAAGGGGACGAGCAGTACTTC.

The chain has TRBV11-2 and TRBJ2-7, with 7 bases matching TRBD1. In germline, CDR1 is SGHAT, CDR2 FQNNGV. This CDR3 comprises 13 residues. V lost 5 bases to trimming and J lost 6 bases; unmatched junction nucleotides: 7. The CDR3 region has the DNA TGTGCCAGCAGCCCGAGACAGGGTAGCGAGCAGTACTTC. Protein: CASSPRQGSEQYF.

This chain connects TRBV27 to TRBJ1-1, with 7 positions matching TRBD1. The J segment lost 2 bases and the V segment lost 5 bases, leaving 5 bases of the junction unmatched. Germline V CDR1 and CDR2: MNHEY, SMNVEV (reference sequence). There are 14 residues in the CDR3. CDR3 sequence: CASSTNRGNTEAFF. The CDR3 coding sequence is TGTGCCAGCAGTACGAACAGGGGTAACACTGAAGCTTTCTTT.

J is TRBJ2-7 and V is TRBV11-3; 8 bases are a match to TRBD1. CDR3 length: 13 residues. CDR1 and CDR2 from the germline V gene are SGHNT and YENEEA. V dropped 5 bases and J dropped 3; count of bases not matched to a gene: 3. In DNA form, the CDR3 reads TGTGCCAGCAGCCTACAGGGGGACTACGAGCAGTACTTC. This encodes CASSLQGDYEQYF.

The chain combines TRBV6-5 with TRBJ2-7, with 13 bases identical to TRBD2. This CDR3 is 15 amino acids long. Germline trimming cut 5 bases from V and 5 bases from J; bases unmatched to any gene: 6. Germline values: CDR1 MNHEY, CDR2 SVGAGI. The DNA for the CDR3 is TGTGCCAGCAGTCGCTCGGGACTAGCGGGGAACGAGCAGTACTTC. This codes for CASSRSGLAGNEQYF.

V usage is TRBV9 and J usage is TRBJ2-1, with TRBD1 matching over 11 bases. CDR1 is SGDLS and CDR2 is YYNGEE in the germline V gene. V dropped 1 base and J dropped 8; count of bases not matched to a gene: 5. This CDR3 has 15 residues. The CDR3 reads CASSVFRTGGDEQFF. Here the CDR3 DNA reads TGTGCCAGCAGCGTATTCCGGACAGGGGGCGATGAGCAGTTCTTC.